This T cell receptor (beta chain) came from a study of OX40 agonist ivuxolimab in advanced cancers. Germline CDR1 SGHVS, CDR2 FQNEAQ. The ends were cut back, 2 bases at V and 10 bases at J, with 9 bases in the middle. The CDR3 extends over 12 amino acids. Assay used: immunoSEQ multiplex PCR; TCRdb lists only in-frame clones, some missing. Among approximately 88,000 clones listed, 88% were seen once. The gene calls are TRBV7-8 and TRBJ2-1; D not resolved. The TCR comes from an adult with an advanced solid tumor such as melanoma, head and neck, liver or kidney cancer. The sequencing here drew on CD4+ or CD8+ T cells sorted from blood, taken in a trial of the OX40 agonist ivuxolimab. The CDR3 spells CASSLPGLEQFF. The CDR3 coding sequence is TGTGCCAGCAGCTTACCCGGGTTGGAGCAGTTCTTC. The whole variable domain, remainder taken from reference TRBV7-8 and TRBJ2-1, is GAGVSQSPRYKVAKRGQDVALRCDPISGHVSLFWYQQALGQGPEFLTYFQNEAQLDKSGLPSDRFFAERPEGSVSTLKIQRTQQEDSAVYLCASSLPGLEQFFGPGTRLTVL.